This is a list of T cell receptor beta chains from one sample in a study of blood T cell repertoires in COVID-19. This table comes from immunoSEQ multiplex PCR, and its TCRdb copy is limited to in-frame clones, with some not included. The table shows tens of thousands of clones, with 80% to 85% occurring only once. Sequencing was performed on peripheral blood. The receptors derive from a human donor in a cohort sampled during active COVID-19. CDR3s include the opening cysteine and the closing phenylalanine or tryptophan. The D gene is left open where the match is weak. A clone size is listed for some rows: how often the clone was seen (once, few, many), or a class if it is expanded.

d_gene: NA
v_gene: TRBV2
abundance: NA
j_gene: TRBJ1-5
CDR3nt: TGTGCCAGCAGTGCATCCATCCGCAATCAGCCCCAGCATTTT
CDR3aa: CASSASIRNQPQHF

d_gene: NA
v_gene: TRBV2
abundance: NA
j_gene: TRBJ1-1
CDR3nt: TGTGCCAGCCAACGGGACACTGAAGCTTTCTTT
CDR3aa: CASQRDTEAFF

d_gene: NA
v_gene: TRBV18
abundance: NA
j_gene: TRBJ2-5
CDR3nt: TGTGCCAGCTCACCACCACCAGGGGATGGGGAGACCCAGTACTTC
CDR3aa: CASSPPPGDGETQYF

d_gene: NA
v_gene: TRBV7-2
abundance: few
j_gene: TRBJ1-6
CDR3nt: TGTGCCAGCAGCCTACACCCGATGGGGGGGAGTTCACCCCTCCACTTT
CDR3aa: CASSLHPMGGSSPLHF

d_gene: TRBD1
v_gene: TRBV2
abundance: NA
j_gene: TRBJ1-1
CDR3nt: TGTGCCCTGGTTGGGACAGGGGTATATGGGGCTTTCTTT
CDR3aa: CALVGTGVYGAFF

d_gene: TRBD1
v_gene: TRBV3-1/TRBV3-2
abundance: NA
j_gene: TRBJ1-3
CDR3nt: TGTGCCAGCAGCAAGGGGGCAGGGGGAAACACCATATATTTT
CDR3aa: CASSKGAGGNTIYF

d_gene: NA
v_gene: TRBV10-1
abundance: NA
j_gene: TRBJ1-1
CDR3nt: TGCGCCAGCAGTGATCGGGGAAACACTGAAGCTTTCTTT
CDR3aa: CASSDRGNTEAFF

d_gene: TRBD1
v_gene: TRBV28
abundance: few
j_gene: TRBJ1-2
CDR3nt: TGTGCCAGCAGTTGGGACAGGGCCAACTATGGCTACACCTTC
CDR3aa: CASSWDRANYGYTF

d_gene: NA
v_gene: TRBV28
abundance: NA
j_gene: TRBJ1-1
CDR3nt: TGTGCCAGCAGTTTCACAGGGATCACTGAAGCTTTCTTT
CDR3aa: CASSFTGITEAFF

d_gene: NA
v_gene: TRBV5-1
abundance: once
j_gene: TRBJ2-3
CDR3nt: TGCGCCAGCAGCTTGGGACAGTCCTCAGATACGCAGTATTTT
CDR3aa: CASSLGQSSDTQYF

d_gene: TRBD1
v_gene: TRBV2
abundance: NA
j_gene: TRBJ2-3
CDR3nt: TGTGCCGCGGGGACAGGGAGATGGACAGATACGCAGTATTTT
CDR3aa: CAAGTGRWTDTQYF

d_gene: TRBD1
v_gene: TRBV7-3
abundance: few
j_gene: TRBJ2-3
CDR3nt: TGTGCCAGCAGCGCGAGACAGGGGCCGCAGTATTTT
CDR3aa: CASSARQGPQYF

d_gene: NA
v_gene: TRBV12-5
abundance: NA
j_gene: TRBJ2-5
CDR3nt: TGTGCTAGTGGACCCCACGGGGGGCCTGATGAGACCCAGTACTTC
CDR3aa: CASGPHGGPDETQYF

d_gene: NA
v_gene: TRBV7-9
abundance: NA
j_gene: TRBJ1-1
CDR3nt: TGTGCCAGCAGCTTTCTTTTGGCAGGGCCGAACACTGAAGCTTTCTTT
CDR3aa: CASSFLLAGPNTEAFF

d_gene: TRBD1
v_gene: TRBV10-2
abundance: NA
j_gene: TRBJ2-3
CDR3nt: TGCGCCAGCAGTGGGGCGGGACAGGGCACAGATACGCAGTATTTT
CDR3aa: CASSGAGQGTDTQYF

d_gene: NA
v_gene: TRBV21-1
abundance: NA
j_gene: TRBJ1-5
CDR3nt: TGTGCCAGCAGCATCGCCGGGACAGGGGGCGATGGGCATCAGCCCCAGCATTTT
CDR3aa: CASSIAGTGGDGHQPQHF

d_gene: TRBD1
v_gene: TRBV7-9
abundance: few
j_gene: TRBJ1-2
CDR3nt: TGTGCCAGCATCGCACCAGGGGGCCCCGGTGGCTACACCTTC
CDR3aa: CASIAPGGPGGYTF

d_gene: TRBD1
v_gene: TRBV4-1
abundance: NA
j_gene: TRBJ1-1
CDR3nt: TGCGCCAGCAGCCGGGTATCGACAGGGGCCACTGAAGCTTTCTTT
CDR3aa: CASSRVSTGATEAFF

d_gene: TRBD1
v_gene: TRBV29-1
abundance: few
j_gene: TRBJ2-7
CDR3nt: TGCAGCTTCCTCGGGACAGGGGGCACCCCCGAGCAGTACTTC
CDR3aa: CSFLGTGGTPEQYF

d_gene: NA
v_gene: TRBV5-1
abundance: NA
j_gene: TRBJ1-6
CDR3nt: TGCGCCAGCAGCTTGGAGGGACTGGTTAATTCACCCCTCCACTTT
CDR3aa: CASSLEGLVNSPLHF

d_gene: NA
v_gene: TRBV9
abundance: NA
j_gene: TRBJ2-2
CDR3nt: TGTGCCAGCAGCGCGCGGGACTCCTACACCGGGGAGCTGTTTTTT
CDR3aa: CASSARDSYTGELFF

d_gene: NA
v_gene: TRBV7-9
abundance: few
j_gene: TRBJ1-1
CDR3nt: TGTGCCAGCAGCTTGGTGGGGGGGAGCATGAACACTGAAGCTTTCTTT
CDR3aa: CASSLVGGSMNTEAFF

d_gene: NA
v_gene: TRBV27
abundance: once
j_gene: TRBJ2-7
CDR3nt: TGTGCCAGCAGAGCTTCACGTTACTCCTACGAGCAGTACTTC
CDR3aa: CASRASRYSYEQYF

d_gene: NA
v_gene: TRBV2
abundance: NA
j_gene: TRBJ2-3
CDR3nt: TGTGCCAGCAGTGAACAGGGGTCAGGTACAGATACGCAGTATTTT
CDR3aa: CASSEQGSGTDTQYF

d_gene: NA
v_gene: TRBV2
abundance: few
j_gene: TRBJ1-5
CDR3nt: TGTGCCAGCAAGGATTTCACTTCGGGTCCCCAGCATTTT
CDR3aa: CASKDFTSGPQHF

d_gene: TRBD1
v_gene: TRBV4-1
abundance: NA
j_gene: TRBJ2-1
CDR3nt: TGCGCCAGCAGCCAGTGGCAGGGGGCTGGTAATGAGCAGTTCTTC
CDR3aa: CASSQWQGAGNEQFF

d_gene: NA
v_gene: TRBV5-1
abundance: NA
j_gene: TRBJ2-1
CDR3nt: TGCGCCAGCAGCTTGCAGGGCGGATCCTACAATGAGCAGTTCTTC
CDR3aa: CASSLQGGSYNEQFF

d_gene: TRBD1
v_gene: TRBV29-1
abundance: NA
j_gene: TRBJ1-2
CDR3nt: TGCAGCGTTGTAGGGACAGGGGGTGGATATGGCTACACCTTC
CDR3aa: CSVVGTGGGYGYTF

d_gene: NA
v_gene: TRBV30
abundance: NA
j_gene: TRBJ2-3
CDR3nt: TGTGCCTGGAGTACGGCGGGCCGAAGGGCTACGCAGTATTTT
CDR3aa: CAWSTAGRRATQYF

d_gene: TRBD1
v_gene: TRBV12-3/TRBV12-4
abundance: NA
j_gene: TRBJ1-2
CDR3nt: TGTGCCAGCAGGACAGGGAACTATGGCTACACCTTC
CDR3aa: CASRTGNYGYTF

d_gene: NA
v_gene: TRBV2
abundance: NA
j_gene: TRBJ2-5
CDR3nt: TGTGCCAGCAGTATGGGAGAAGAGACCCAGTACTTC
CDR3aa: CASSMGEETQYF

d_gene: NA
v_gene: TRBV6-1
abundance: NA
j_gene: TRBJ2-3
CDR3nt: TGTGCCAGCAGTGCCGGAGGGGGCAGGGGGACAGATACGCAGTATTTT
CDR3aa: CASSAGGGRGTDTQYF

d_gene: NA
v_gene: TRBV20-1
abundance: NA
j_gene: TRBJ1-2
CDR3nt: TGCAGTGCCGGTACAGGCTATGGCTACACCTTC
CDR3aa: CSAGTGYGYTF

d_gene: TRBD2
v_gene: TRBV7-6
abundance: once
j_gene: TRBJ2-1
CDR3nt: TGTGCCAGCAGCTTACTCGCGGGGGGGTACAATGAGCAGTTCTTC
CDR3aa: CASSLLAGGYNEQFF

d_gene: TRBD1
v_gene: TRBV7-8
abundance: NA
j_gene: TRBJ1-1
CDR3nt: TGTGCCAGCAGCTTCGGACAGGGGGCCTCTGAAGCTTTCTTT
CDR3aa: CASSFGQGASEAFF

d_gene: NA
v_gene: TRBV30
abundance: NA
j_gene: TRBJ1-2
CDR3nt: TGTGCCTGGAGTACCGGGTCTATTTCTAACTATGGCTACACCTTC
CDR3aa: CAWSTGSISNYGYTF

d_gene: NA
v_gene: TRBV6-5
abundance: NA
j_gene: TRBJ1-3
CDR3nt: TGTGCCAGCACCCCACTGGACAGCTCTGGAAACACCATATATTTT
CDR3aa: CASTPLDSSGNTIYF

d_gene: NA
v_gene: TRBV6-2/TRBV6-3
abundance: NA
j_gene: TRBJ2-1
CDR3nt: TGTGCCAGCAGCCCTCGGGGGATCAGCTCCTACAATGAGCAGTTCTTC
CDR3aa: CASSPRGISSYNEQFF

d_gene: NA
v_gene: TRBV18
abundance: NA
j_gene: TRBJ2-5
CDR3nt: TGTGCCAGCTCTAAGGGGGACCAAGAGACCCAGTACTTC
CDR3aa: CASSKGDQETQYF

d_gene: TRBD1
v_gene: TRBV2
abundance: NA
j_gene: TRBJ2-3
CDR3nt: TGTGCCAGCACCCGACAGGGGCGCACAGATACGCAGTATTTT
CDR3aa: CASTRQGRTDTQYF

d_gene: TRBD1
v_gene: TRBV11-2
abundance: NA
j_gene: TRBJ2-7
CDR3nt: TGTGCCAGCAGCTCAGGGGGTCACGAGCAGTACTTC
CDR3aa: CASSSGGHEQYF

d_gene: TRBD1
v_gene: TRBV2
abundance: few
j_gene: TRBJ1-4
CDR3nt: TGTGCCAGCACTACGGGGAGACAGGGGGATGAAAAACTGTTTTTT
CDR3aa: CASTTGRQGDEKLFF

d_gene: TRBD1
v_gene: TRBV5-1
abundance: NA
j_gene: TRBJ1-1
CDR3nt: TGCGCCAGCAGCTTTTTCCCGGGACAGGCGAACACTGAAGCTTTCTTT
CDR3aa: CASSFFPGQANTEAFF

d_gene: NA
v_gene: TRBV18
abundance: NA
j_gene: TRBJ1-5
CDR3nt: TGTGCCAGCTCACCACTATCAGGAAGCAATCAGCCCCAGCATTTT
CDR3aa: CASSPLSGSNQPQHF

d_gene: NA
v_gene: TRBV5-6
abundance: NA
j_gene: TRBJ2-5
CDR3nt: TGTGCCAGCACCCAGGGGAATGTTGAGACCCAGTACTTC
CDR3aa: CASTQGNVETQYF

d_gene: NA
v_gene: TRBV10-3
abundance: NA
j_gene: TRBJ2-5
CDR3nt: TGTGCCATCAGTGAGCCATCAGGGGACCAAGAGACCCAGTACTTC
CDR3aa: CAISEPSGDQETQYF

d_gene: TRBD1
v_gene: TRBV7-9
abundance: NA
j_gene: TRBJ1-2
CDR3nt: TGTGCCAGCAGTTTCGGACAGGGAGGGGTCTCTGGCTACACCTTC
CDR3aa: CASSFGQGGVSGYTF

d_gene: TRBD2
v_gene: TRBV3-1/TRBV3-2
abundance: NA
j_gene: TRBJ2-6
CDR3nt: TGTGCCAGCAGCCAAGATCCGGGAGGTTTCTCTGGGGCCAACGTCCTGACTTTC
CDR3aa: CASSQDPGGFSGANVLTF

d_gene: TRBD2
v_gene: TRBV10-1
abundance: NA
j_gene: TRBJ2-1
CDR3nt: TGCGCCAGCAGCCCCGGGACTAGTTACTACAATGAGCAGTTCTTC
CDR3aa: CASSPGTSYYNEQFF

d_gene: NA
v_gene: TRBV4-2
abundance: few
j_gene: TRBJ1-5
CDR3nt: TGTGCCAGCAGCCGCGGGGGTTATAGCAATCAGCCCCAGCATTTT
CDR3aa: CASSRGGYSNQPQHF